A few counts support the clone carrying this TCR beta chain. Regarding time point: pre-sensitization, week 0. Treatment here: therapeutic diphenylcyclopropenone sensitization with weekly scalp DPC. The data were taken from a study of human T cells and chemical hapten exposure. TCRdb used MiXCR to reprocess the RACE reads, holding one entry per CDR3 protein. The sample consists of 95,000 to 150,000 distinct CDR3 sequences, 13% of them appearing once. Per the germline V gene, CDR1 is SGHVS and CDR2 is FNYEAQ. The CDR3 extends over 14 amino acids. V was trimmed by 7 bases and J by 2 bases, leaving 11 bases between them.

The source is a young woman with alopecia areata. Some clones in this sample may be carry-over from other donors' samples. The chain recombines TRBV7-6 with TRBJ2-2; possibly TRBD1 or TRBD2 for D (6 bases each). This specimen consisted of whole blood, obtained in connection with sensitization to the hapten diphenylcyclopropenone (DPC). The CDR3 is CASKRGVNTGELFF. CDR3 DNA: TGTGCCAGCAAGAGGGGGGTCAACACCGGGGAGCTGTTTTTT.